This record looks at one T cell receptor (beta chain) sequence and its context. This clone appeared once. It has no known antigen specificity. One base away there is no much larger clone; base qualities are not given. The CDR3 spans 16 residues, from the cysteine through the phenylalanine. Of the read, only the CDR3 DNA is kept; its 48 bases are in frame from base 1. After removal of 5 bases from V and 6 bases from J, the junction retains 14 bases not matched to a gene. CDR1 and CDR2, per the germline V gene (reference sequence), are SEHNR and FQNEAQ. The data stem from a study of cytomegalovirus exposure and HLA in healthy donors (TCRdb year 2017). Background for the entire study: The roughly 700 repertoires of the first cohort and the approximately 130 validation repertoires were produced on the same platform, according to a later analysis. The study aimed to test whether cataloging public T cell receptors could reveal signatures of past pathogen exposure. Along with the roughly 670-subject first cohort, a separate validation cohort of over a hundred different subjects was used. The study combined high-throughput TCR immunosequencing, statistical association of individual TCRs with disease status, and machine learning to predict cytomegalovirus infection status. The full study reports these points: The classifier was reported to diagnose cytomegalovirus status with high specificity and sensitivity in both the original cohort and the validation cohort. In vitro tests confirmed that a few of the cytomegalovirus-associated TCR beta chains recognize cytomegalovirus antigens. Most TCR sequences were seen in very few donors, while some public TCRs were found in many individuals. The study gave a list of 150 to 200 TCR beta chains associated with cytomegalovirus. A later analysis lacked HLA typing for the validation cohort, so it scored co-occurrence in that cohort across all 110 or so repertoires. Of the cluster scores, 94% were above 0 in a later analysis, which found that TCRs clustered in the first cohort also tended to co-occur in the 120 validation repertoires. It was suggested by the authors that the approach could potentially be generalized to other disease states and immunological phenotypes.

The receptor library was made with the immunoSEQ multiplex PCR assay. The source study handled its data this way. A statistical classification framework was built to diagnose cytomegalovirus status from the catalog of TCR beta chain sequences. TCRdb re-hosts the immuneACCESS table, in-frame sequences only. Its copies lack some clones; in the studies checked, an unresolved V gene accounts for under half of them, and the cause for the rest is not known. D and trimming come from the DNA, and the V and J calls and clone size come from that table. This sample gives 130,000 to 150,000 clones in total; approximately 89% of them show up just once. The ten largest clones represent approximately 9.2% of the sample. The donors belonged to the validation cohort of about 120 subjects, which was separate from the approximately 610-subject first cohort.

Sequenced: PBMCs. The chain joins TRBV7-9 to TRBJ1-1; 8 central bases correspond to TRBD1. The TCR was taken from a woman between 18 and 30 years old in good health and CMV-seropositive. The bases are TGTGCCAGCAGCACACGGACAGGGAAGGTGCTCTCTGAAGCTTTCTTT. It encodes CASSTRTGKVLSEAFF.